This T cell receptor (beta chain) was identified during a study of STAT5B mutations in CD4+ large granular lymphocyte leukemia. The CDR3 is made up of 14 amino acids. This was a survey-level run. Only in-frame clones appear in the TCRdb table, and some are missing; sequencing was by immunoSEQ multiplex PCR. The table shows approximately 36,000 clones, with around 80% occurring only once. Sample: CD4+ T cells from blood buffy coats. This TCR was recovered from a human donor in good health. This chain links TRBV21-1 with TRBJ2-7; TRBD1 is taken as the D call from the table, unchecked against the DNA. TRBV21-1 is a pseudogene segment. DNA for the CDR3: TGTGCCAAGGAACTCGACAGGGCCTCCTACGAGCAGTACTTC. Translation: CAKELDRASYEQYF.